These T cell receptor beta chains were read from a single sample in a study of technical replicates of blood from a few donors. Clones were read by immunoSEQ multiplex PCR, and TCRdb kept only the in-frame ones, dropping some. In the table there are more than 75,000 clones, about 94% of which are singletons. Input material: T cells isolated from PBMCs. The receptor source for this set is a human donor in good health. Both conserved end residues are part of each CDR3. Fields, in order: V gene, D gene, J gene, clone size, CDR3 DNA, CDR3 protein. D genes are given only for firm matches. A row's size may be missing; if present it is once, few, many or a size class.

TRBV4-1	TRBD2	TRBJ2-1	NA	TGCGCCAGCAGCTTTCGACTAGCGGGAGCGAATGAGCAGTTCTTC	CASSFRLAGANEQFF
TRBV9	TRBD1	TRBJ1-6	NA	TGTGCCAGCAGCGAGACAGGGGCTGAAAATTCACCCCTCCACTTT	CASSETGAENSPLHF
TRBV4-1	TRBD2	TRBJ2-5	NA	TGCGCCAGCAGCCAAGTAGGACTAGCGGGAGTAGAGACCCAGTACTTC	CASSQVGLAGVETQYF
TRBV12-5	NA	TRBJ1-5	NA	TGTGCTAGTGGTTTGGTATATGGCAGGGACTCGGCGGACAATCAGCCCCAGCATTTT	CASGLVYGRDSADNQPQHF
TRBV27	NA	TRBJ2-1	NA	TGTGCCAGCTTTACCGGAGTAGGGACAATCGGTGAGCAGTTCTTC	CASFTGVGTIGEQFF
TRBV4-2	TRBD1	TRBJ1-4	NA	TGTGCCAGCAGCCAACCTCTGACAGGGACTAATGAAAAACTGTTTTTT	CASSQPLTGTNEKLFF
TRBV7-9	NA	TRBJ2-1	NA	TGTGCCAGCAGCTTAGCGGGAGGTTACAATGAGCAGTTCTTC	CASSLAGGYNEQFF
TRBV11-3	TRBD1	TRBJ1-3	NA	TGTGCCAGCAGCGGGGGACAGGGTAGCGGAAACACCATATATTTT	CASSGGQGSGNTIYF
TRBV27	TRBD2	TRBJ2-1	NA	TGTGCCAGCGCCCTTCGTGGGGAGGGGACCTACAATGAGCAGTTCTTC	CASALRGEGTYNEQFF
TRBV28	NA	TRBJ1-5	NA	TGTGCCAGCAGTCAGTTCGGCAATCAGCCCCAGCATTTT	CASSQFGNQPQHF
TRBV4-2	NA	TRBJ1-5	once	TGTGCCAGCAGCCCCGAGACTCTCTTAAGGCAGCCCCAGCATTTT	CASSPETLLRQPQHF
TRBV21-1	NA	TRBJ1-5	NA	TGTGCCAGCAGCGAAACCAGGAGGAGGGAAAATCAGCCCCAGCATTTT	CASSETRRRENQPQHF
TRBV11-2	TRBD2	TRBJ2-2	NA	TGTGCCAGCAGCACGACTAGCCGGAACACCGGGGAGCTGTTTTTT	CASSTTSRNTGELFF
TRBV7-2	NA	TRBJ1-1	NA	TGTGCCTCGGGGAGGGTATGGGGTAACACTGAAGCTTTCTTT	CASGRVWGNTEAFF
TRBV9	TRBD1	TRBJ1-2	NA	TGTGCCAGCAGCCCGGGACAGGGGGCCGCCTATGGCTACACCTTC	CASSPGQGAAYGYTF
TRBV11-2	TRBD1	TRBJ2-7	NA	TGTGCCAGCAGCCCCCGGACAGGGTATAGCCACGAGCAGTACTTC	CASSPRTGYSHEQYF
TRBV7-9	NA	TRBJ2-7	NA	TGTGCCAGCAGCTTGCGGTCCTACGAGCAGTACTTC	CASSLRSYEQYF
TRBV27	NA	TRBJ1-4	NA	TGTGCCAGCAGGACACTAGGTGGAGAAAAACTGTTTTTT	CASRTLGGEKLFF
TRBV18	NA	TRBJ2-1	NA	TGTGCCAGCTCACCAATGTCTTCTGAGCAGTTCTTC	CASSPMSSEQFF
TRBV6-4	NA	TRBJ2-1	NA	TGTGCCAGCAGTGACTCGAGGCAGGGAACCTACAATGAGCAGTTCTTC	CASSDSRQGTYNEQFF
TRBV5-6	NA	TRBJ1-4	NA	TGTGCCAGCAGCGCAACCGGGGCCGGAGGGGAAAAACTGTTTTTT	CASSATGAGGEKLFF
TRBV10-3	NA	TRBJ1-6	NA	TGTGCCATCAGTGAGTCAGGAGGTCATAATTCACCCCTCCACTTT	CAISESGGHNSPLHF
TRBV27	NA	TRBJ1-5	NA	TGTGCCAGCAGTTACAGACGTAATCAGCCCCAGCATTTT	CASSYRRNQPQHF
TRBV9	TRBD2	TRBJ2-1	NA	TGTGCCAGCAGCCCCAGGACTAGCGGGAGCGGGGAGCAGTTCTTC	CASSPRTSGSGEQFF
TRBV7-8	NA	TRBJ2-1	NA	TGTGCCAGCAGCCCCGGGGTTCCCTCCTACAATGAGCAGTTCTTC	CASSPGVPSYNEQFF
TRBV4-1	NA	TRBJ2-7	NA	TGCGCCAGCAGCCAGGACCGGACTACCTACGAGCAGTACTTC	CASSQDRTTYEQYF
TRBV11-2	TRBD2	TRBJ2-7	once	TGTGCCAGCAGCTCGGGCCAGACTAGCTTTTCTCGTGAGCAGTACTTC	CASSSGQTSFSREQYF
TRBV2	NA	TRBJ2-7	NA	TGTGCCAGCAGAGATTGGGGCGGGGGCCTATCCTACGAGCAGTACTTC	CASRDWGGGLSYEQYF
TRBV4-1	NA	TRBJ1-1	NA	TGCGCCAGCAGCCATCGACAGGTCGATATGAACACTGAAGCTTTCTTT	CASSHRQVDMNTEAFF
TRBV11-3	NA	TRBJ2-1	NA	TGTGCCAGCAGCTTATACGGGAGAGGCAATGAGCAGTTCTTC	CASSLYGRGNEQFF
TRBV5-4	TRBD2	TRBJ2-7	NA	TGTGCCAGCAGCGCGAAATCTAGCGGGAGTTTCGAGCAGTACTTC	CASSAKSSGSFEQYF
TRBV5-1	TRBD2	TRBJ2-3	NA	TGCGCCAGCAGCTTGGGGACTAGCGGGAGGGCAACAGATACGCAGTATTTT	CASSLGTSGRATDTQYF
TRBV10-1	TRBD2	TRBJ2-3	NA	TGCGCCAGCAGTGAGAGGGGACTAGCGGGGGGCACAGATACGCAGTATTTT	CASSERGLAGGTDTQYF
TRBV6-5	NA	TRBJ1-1	NA	TGTGCCAGCAGTTACCCGGTCACTGAAGCTTTCTTT	CASSYPVTEAFF
TRBV18	TRBD1	TRBJ1-2	once	TGTGCCAGCTCACCCGACAGGGTCACCTATGGCTACACCTTC	CASSPDRVTYGYTF
TRBV10-1	TRBD2	TRBJ2-2	NA	TGCGCCAGCAGTTCACCACTTACAATAGCGGGAGGGCCGGAAACCGGGGAGCTGTTTTTT	CASSSPLTIAGGPETGELFF
TRBV4-2	NA	TRBJ2-7	NA	TGTGCCAGCAGCCAAGCTCAAAACAGAGACTACGAGCAGTACTTC	CASSQAQNRDYEQYF
TRBV7-6	TRBD1	TRBJ1-2	NA	TGTGCCAGCAGCTCCAGGGACAGGTCCTATGGCTACACCTTC	CASSSRDRSYGYTF
TRBV27	NA	TRBJ2-6	NA	TGTGCCAGCAAGGGTTGGGGGGTAGGGTCTGGGGCCAACGTCCTGACTTTC	CASKGWGVGSGANVLTF
TRBV28	NA	TRBJ2-3	NA	TGTGCCAGCAGTTTACTCCTAGATACGCAGTATTTT	CASSLLLDTQYF
TRBV2	NA	TRBJ2-1	few	TGTGCCAGCAGTGTATTCCAGTCAGGAGAGCAGTTCTTC	CASSVFQSGEQFF
TRBV5-4	NA	TRBJ2-3	NA	TGTGCCGCCGGGAGCCTTAGCACAGATACGCAGTATTTT	CAAGSLSTDTQYF